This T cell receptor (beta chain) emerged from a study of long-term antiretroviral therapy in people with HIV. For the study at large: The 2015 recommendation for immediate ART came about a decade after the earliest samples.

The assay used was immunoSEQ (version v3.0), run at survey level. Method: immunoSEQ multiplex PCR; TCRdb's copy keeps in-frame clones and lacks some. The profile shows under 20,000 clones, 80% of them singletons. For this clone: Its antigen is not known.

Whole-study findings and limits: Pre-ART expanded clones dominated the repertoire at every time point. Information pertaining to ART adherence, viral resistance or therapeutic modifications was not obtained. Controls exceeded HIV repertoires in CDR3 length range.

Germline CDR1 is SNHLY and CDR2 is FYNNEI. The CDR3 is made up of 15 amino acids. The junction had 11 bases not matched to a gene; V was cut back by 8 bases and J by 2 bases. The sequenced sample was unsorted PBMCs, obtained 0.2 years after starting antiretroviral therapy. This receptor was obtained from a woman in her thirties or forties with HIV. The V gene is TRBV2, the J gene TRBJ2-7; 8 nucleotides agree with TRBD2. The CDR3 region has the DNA TGTGCCAGCGGTGTTAGCGGGAACGGGGCCTACGAGCAGTACTTC. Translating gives CASGVSGNGAYEQYF.